The rows below give T cell receptor beta chains drawn from one sample of a study of cytomegalovirus exposure and HLA in healthy donors. The table came from immunoSEQ multiplex PCR; TCRdb's copy has only in-frame clones and leaves some out. The table includes around 120,000 clones, 15% detected once. The sample taken for sequencing was PBMCs. These receptors were taken from a woman between 18 and 30 years old in good health and CMV-seronegative. CDR3s include the opening cysteine and the closing phenylalanine or tryptophan.

CSATGTSGGETQYF,TRBJ2-5,TRBV29-1
CSANPGRGGNTEAFF,TRBJ1-1,TRBV29-1
CASSLDSGNTIYF,TRBJ1-3,TRBV5-4
CASSATGSRGFDEQFF,TRBJ2-1,TRBV6-4
CASSQQGNQPQHF,TRBJ1-5,TRBV19
CASSYDSGELFF,TRBJ2-2,TRBV5-1
CASSVTEYQETQYF,TRBJ2-5,TRBV7-8
CASSQYMGQRAYEQYF,TRBJ2-7,TRBV4-2
CASSTFPGQGTSYNEQFF,TRBJ2-1,TRBV19
CASSYPSTTSTDTQYF,TRBJ2-3,TRBV6-6
CASSYRQGTGANVLTF,TRBJ2-6,TRBV6-5
CASSIQQTSGRGRETQYF,TRBJ2-5,TRBV19
CASRAYEAFF,TRBJ1-1,TRBV2
CASSKTQGSTEAFF,TRBJ1-1,TRBV6-5
CASSFVGQRNTIYF,TRBJ1-3,TRBV28
CAWGLSGTGTRGYTF,TRBJ1-2,TRBV30
CASSTLGSGSEAFF,TRBJ1-1,TRBV14
CASSLVRSGIGGTDTQYF,TRBJ2-3,TRBV5-1
CASTTFYRDYGYTF,TRBJ1-2,TRBV7-2
CASSQGDLGDIYGYTF,TRBJ1-2,TRBV4-1
CASSPGTGGTDTQYF,TRBJ2-3,TRBV5-6
CASSLPPTSRTDTQYF,TRBJ2-3,TRBV13
CATSSGLQGSYNEQFF,TRBJ2-1,TRBV15
CASSLGSGTTDTQYF,TRBJ2-3,TRBV5-6
CATARRGDEQFF,TRBJ2-1,TRBV15
CASRPGQDYGYTF,TRBJ1-2,TRBV6-5
CASSPRTDSSYNSPLHF,TRBJ1-6,TRBV5-1
CAWGGTTYNEQFF,TRBJ2-1,TRBV7-9
CASRLAGDEQYF,TRBJ2-7,TRBV5-1
CAIMWEVGPGGTGELFF,TRBJ2-2,TRBV10-3
CASSPGMVYGYTF,TRBJ1-2,TRBV7-9
CATRRASEDYNEQFF,TRBJ2-1,TRBV15
CASSRAGAAGYTF,TRBJ1-2,TRBV5-1
CASSPWGRVGYTF,TRBJ1-2,TRBV5-4
CATSRGIPGQGGGYTF,TRBJ1-2,TRBV15
CASSASNRVGEQYF,TRBJ2-7,TRBV10-1
CASSLKGAGQPQHF,TRBJ1-5,TRBV5-6
CATSRGGQMNTEAFF,TRBJ1-1,TRBV15
CASSYSTGRVSEQYF,TRBJ2-7,TRBV6-5
CASSPGGTGSYEQYF,TRBJ2-7,TRBV6-6
CAWTRTVLTDTQYF,TRBJ2-3,TRBV30
CASSGQGGYNEQFF,TRBJ2-1,TRBV5-4
CASSIKRANYGYTF,TRBJ1-2,TRBV19
CASSESGWQGGEKLFF,TRBJ1-4,TRBV10-2
CASSKDTDTLHLAYF,TRBJ2-7,TRBV6-5
CASSLAGTGGQPQHF,TRBJ1-5,TRBV28
CASSLSFLAGNLFF,TRBJ2-1,TRBV27
CASSEGEYTGELFF,TRBJ2-2,TRBV2
CASSLERGLNTEAFF,TRBJ1-1,TRBV5-1
CASSLTTGLANEQFF,TRBJ2-1,TRBV7-3
CASSFGPGNNYGYTF,TRBJ1-2,TRBV28
CASSPLGRGYGYTF,TRBJ1-2,TRBV6-1